This TCR beta chain was identified in a study of T-cell memory formation after mild COVID-19. General study points: Contracting CD4+ clones sat mainly in CM and EM; CD8+ in EMRA. Balance between CD4 and CD8 was seen in clones contracting day 15 to 85, and a CD4+ lean was seen in later expanders.

5'RACE with constant-segment primers yielded barcoded, UMI-tagged TCR alpha and TCR beta cDNA libraries. TCRdb reprocessed the 5' RACE reads via MiXCR and lists one record per CDR3 protein. The top ten clones hold roughly 20% of a sample with around 300,000 distinct CDR3 sequences, approximately 14% of them seen once. From germline, CDR1 is KGHDR and CDR2 SFDVKD. The CDR3 runs 16 residues. Trimming took 1 base from V and 0 from J, leaving 10 bases between them. Of note for this clonotype: Its specificity is unknown.

Sequences were obtained from PBMCs or a T cell subset sorted from them (not recorded which). The TCR originated in a man between 18 and 29 years old who had mild COVID-19 (a few samples of this study predate the infection). Cell type and time point are not known. This chain links TRBV24-1 with TRBJ2-3, with D maybe TRBD2 (6 bases). CDR3 in DNA: TGTGCCACCAGTGATTTAGGAGGGGCCAGCACAGATACGCAGTATTTT. Translation: CATSDLGGASTDTQYF.